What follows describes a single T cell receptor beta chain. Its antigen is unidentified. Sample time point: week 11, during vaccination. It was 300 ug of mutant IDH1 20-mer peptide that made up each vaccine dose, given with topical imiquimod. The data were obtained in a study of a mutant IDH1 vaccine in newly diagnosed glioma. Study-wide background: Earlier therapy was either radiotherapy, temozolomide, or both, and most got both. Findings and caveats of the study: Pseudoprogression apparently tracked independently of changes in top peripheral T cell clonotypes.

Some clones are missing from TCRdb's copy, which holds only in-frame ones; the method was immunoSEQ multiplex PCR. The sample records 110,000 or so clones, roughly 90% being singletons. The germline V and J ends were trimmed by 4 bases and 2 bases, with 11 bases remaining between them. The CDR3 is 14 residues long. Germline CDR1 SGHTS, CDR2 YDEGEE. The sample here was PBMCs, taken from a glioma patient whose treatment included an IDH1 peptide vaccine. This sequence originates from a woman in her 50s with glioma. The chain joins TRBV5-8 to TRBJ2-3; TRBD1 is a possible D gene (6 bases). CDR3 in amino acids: CASSLGQFTDTQYF. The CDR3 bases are TGTGCCAGCAGCCTCGGACAGTTCACAGATACGCAGTATTTT.